The 25 T cell receptor beta chains presented below share a single source sample, sequenced in a study of cytomegalovirus exposure and HLA in healthy donors. This PCR relied on a set of 60 Vbeta primers and 13 Jbeta primers. Generated by immunoSEQ multiplex PCR, the TCRdb table keeps only in-frame clones and is missing some. The sample features 180,000 or so clones, with approximately 0.82% in its top ten. The sample consisted of PBMCs. All receptors derive from a woman aged 18-35 years in good health and CMV-seropositive.

The genes are TRBV9 and TRBJ1-1; D possibly corresponds to TRBD1 (6 bases). The CDR3 has 20 amino acids. CDR1 and CDR2 (germline): SGDLS, YYNGEE. The ends were cut back, 0 bases at V and 12 bases at J, with 36 bases in the middle. The CDR3 sequence: CASSVDPEGQLQADPRRTFF. CDR3 bases: TGTGCCAGCAGCGTAGACCCGGAAGGACAGCTACAAGCTGATCCTCGAAGAACTTTCTTT.

The chain employs TRBV19 and TRBJ1-2, with D unresolved. In germline, CDR1 is LNHDA, CDR2 SQIVND (reference sequence). The length of the CDR3 is 13 residues. Trimming took off 3 bases at V and 2 bases at J, with 7 bases between the two ends. DNA of the CDR3: TGTGCCAGTAGTATCGACGGGAACTATGGCTACACCTTC. Encoded protein: CASSIDGNYGYTF.

The chain uses TRBV6-6 and TRBJ2-5; the match to TRBD1 covers 7 bases. In germline, CDR1 is MNHNY, CDR2 SVGAGI (reference sequence). The CDR3 runs to 14 residues. V lost 5 bases, J lost 8 bases, and 11 bases stayed unmatched. The CDR3 DNA is TGTGCCAGCAGTCCCAAGGGACAGACGTCAACCCAGTACTTC. As protein: CASSPKGQTSTQYF.

This chain links TRBV15 with TRBJ2-2; D is possibly TRBD1 (5 bases). CDR3 length equals 15 residues. CDR1 is LNHNV, CDR2 YYDKDF, per germline (reference sequence). The V and J ends lost 0 bases and 2 bases respectively, with 7 bases between them. CDR3 DNA sequence: TGTGCCACCAGCAGAGACTGGGGCAACACCGGGGAGCTGTTTTTT. Protein sequence: CATSRDWGNTGELFF.

The chain links TRBV18 to TRBJ1-1, with no clear D. The germline CDR1 and CDR2 sequences are KGHSH and LQKENI. This CDR3 is built from 14 residues. Trimming stripped 3 bases from V and 1 base from J, with 9 bases between. In nucleotides, the CDR3 is TGTGCCAGCTCACCTCCAGGTACGAACACTGAAGCTTTCTTT. Protein: CASSPPGTNTEAFF. Full variable domain (rest looked up from reference TRBV18 and TRBJ1-1): NAGVMQNPRHLVRRRGQEARLRCSPMKGHSHVYWYRQLPEEGLKFMVYLQKENIIDESGMPKERFSAEFPKEGPSILRIQQVVRGDSAAYFCASSPPGTNTEAFFGQGTRLTVV.

The V call is TRBV6-6, the J call TRBJ1-1, with D maybe TRBD1 (5 bases). CDR3 length equals 14 residues. In germline, CDR1 is MNHNY, CDR2 SVGAGI (reference sequence). Trimming removed 7 bases from V and 0 bases from J, with 12 bases in between. The CDR3 DNA reads TGTGCCAGCACTCCCCGACAGTTGAACACTGAAGCTTTCTTT. This gives the protein CASTPRQLNTEAFF.

The chain carries TRBV5-1 and TRBJ1-1; unclear D gene. Trimming left V 4 bases short and J 0 bases short, with 13 bases between. Germline CDR1 is SGHRS and CDR2 is YFSETQ. This CDR3 spans 15 amino acids. CDR3: CASSPGGQMNTEAFF. The CDR3, as DNA: TGCGCCAGCAGCCCTGGAGGCCAGATGAACACTGAAGCTTTCTTT.

The J gene is TRBJ1-1, the V gene TRBV6-6; no firm D call. Germline V lookup: CDR1 MNHNY, CDR2 SVGAGI (reference sequence). This CDR3 comprises 14 residues. V was cut by 6 bases and J by 5 bases, with 16 bases left in between. The CDR3 spells CASSVLGERTEAFF. DNA of the CDR3: TGTGCCAGCAGCGTACTCGGGGAGAGGACTGAAGCTTTCTTT.

The CDR3 DNA reads as TGCGCCAGCAGTGAGGGAGGGCCGGGTAATGAGCAGTTCTTC. Translation gives CASSEGGPGNEQFF. The chain combines TRBV10-1 with TRBJ2-1; possibly TRBD2 for D (6 bases). Looked up from germline, CDR1 is WNHNN and CDR2 is SYGVQD (reference sequence). The CDR3 is 14 residues long. V was pared by 2 bases and J by 7 bases, with 12 bases between.

The chain uses TRBV7-2 and TRBJ1-1; D is undetermined. Germline V lookup: CDR1 SGHTA, CDR2 FQGNSA. V was shortened by 1 base and J by 0 bases, with 6 bases between the two germline ends. The CDR3 length is 14 residues. DNA of the CDR3: TGTGCCAGCAGCTTAGTCGGGATGAACACTGAAGCTTTCTTT. This gives the protein CASSLVGMNTEAFF. Based on the CDR3 plus reference TRBV7-2 and TRBJ1-1, the full variable domain is GAGVSQSPSNKVTEKGKDVELRCDPISGHTALYWYRQSLGQGLEFLIYFQGNSAPDKSGLPSDRFSAERTGGSVSTLTIQRTQQEDSAVYLCASSLVGMNTEAFFGQGTRLTVV.

The V gene is TRBV15, the J gene TRBJ1-6; D not resolved. V was pared by 1 base and J by 6 bases, with 10 bases between. This CDR3 region has 15 residues. Looked up from germline, CDR1 is LNHNV and CDR2 is YYDKDF (reference sequence). The CDR3 DNA is TGTGCCACCAGCAGAGGGTCCGGGTCTAATTCACCCCTCCACTTT. It is translated as CATSRGSGSNSPLHF.

The CDR3 sequence is CASSLEPGGEQYF. As DNA, the CDR3 is TGCGCCAGCAGCTTGGAGCCAGGAGGGGAGCAGTACTTC. This chain connects TRBV5-1 to TRBJ2-7, with D maybe TRBD2 (6 bases). The CDR3 contains 13 residues. Germline V lookup: CDR1 SGHRS, CDR2 YFSETQ. Trimming stripped 0 bases from V and 7 bases from J, with 11 bases between.

The V and J genes are TRBV4-1 and TRBJ2-7; 11 bases fit TRBD2. CDR1 MGHRA and CDR2 YSYEKL come from the germline V gene. Trimming cost V 6 bases and J 0 bases; bases outside gene matches: 4. The CDR3 loop spans 15 amino acids. The CDR3 DNA follows: TGCGCCAGCAGTATACTAGCGGGGGACTCCTACGAGCAGTACTTC. Translation gives CASSILAGDSYEQYF.

The chain is built from TRBV5-4 and TRBJ2-5; weak D call: TRBD2 (6 bases). V lost 3 bases to trimming and J lost 3 bases, with 12 bases between them. CDR1 and CDR2 from the germline V gene are SGHNT and YYREEE (reference sequence). The CDR3 length is 14 residues. The CDR3 loop reads CASSSGLSEETQYF. CDR3 sequence (DNA): TGTGCCAGCAGCTCAGGACTATCAGAAGAGACCCAGTACTTC.

The chain has TRBV7-9 and TRBJ1-1; D is perhaps TRBD1 (5 bases). The germline V gene has CDR1 SEHNR and CDR2 FQNEAQ (reference sequence). Deletions cut 4 bases from V and 2 bases from J, with 11 bases between. The CDR3 spans 14 residues. The CDR3 DNA sequence: TGTGCCAGCAGCTCCTTGACAGTAAACACTGAAGCTTTCTTT. This gives the protein CASSSLTVNTEAFF.

CDR3 nucleotide sequence: TGTGCCATCAGTGAGAGAAGTAGCGGGGGAGATACGCAGTATTTT. Amino acids: CAISERSSGGDTQYF. V gene TRBV10-3 combines with J gene TRBJ2-3; 9 positions match TRBD2. There are 15 residues in the CDR3. Trimming took 2 bases from V and 5 from J; bases not matched to a gene: 5. Germline V gene data show CDR1 as ENHRY and CDR2 as SYGVKD.

The CDR3 region has the DNA TGTGCCAGCACTAGGGACACTAACTATGGCTACACCTTC. Translation gives CASTRDTNYGYTF. V gene TRBV7-9 combines with J gene TRBJ1-2; tentatively, D is TRBD1 (6 bases). The germline V gene encodes CDR1 SEHNR and CDR2 FQNEAQ (reference sequence). Trimming took 7 bases from V and 0 from J, leaving 9 bases between them. CDR3 length: 13 amino acids.

This chain joins TRBV6-4 and TRBJ2-1; 10 bases line up with TRBD2. Losses at the gene ends were 3 bases for V and 7 bases for J; bases not matched to a gene: 6. CDR3 length: 15 residues. From germline, CDR1 is MRHNA and CDR2 SNTAGT. The CDR3 reads CASSEGTSASNEQFF. Here the CDR3 DNA reads TGTGCCAGCAGTGAGGGGACTAGCGCCTCGAATGAGCAGTTCTTC.

The chain combines TRBV19 with TRBJ1-1; 7 nucleotides align to TRBD1. Germline loops: CDR1 LNHDA, CDR2 SQIVND (reference sequence). CDR3 length: 13 amino acids. Trimming cost V 8 bases and J 11 bases; bases outside gene matches: 14. The CDR3 reads CASRERGRGAAFF. DNA for the CDR3: TGTGCCAGTCGTGAAAGGGGGCGAGGTGCGGCTTTCTTT.

CDR3 sequence: CASSLGLAGDEQFF. The CDR3 nucleotides are TGTGCCAGCAGTTTAGGACTAGCGGGAGATGAGCAGTTCTTC. The chain uses TRBV28 and TRBJ2-1; 13 nucleotides line up with TRBD2. From germline, CDR1 is MDHEN and CDR2 SYDVKM. V trimming: 2 bases; J trimming: 8 bases; junction bases outside the gene matches: 0. The CDR3 covers 14 residues.

The chain's CDR3 is CASSLDPGSQETQYF. The CDR3 nucleotides read TGTGCCAGCAGCTTGGACCCGGGGTCCCAAGAGACCCAGTACTTC. This rearrangement joins TRBV5-6 to TRBJ2-5; a weak D match, TRBD2 (5 bases). Per germline, CDR1 SGHDT and CDR2 YYEEEE. The CDR3 runs to 15 residues. V was cut by 0 bases and J by 1 base, with 10 bases left in between.

V gene TRBV7-2 combines with J gene TRBJ2-5; 7 bases map to TRBD1. The trim removed 0 bases at V and 3 bases at J, leaving 7 bases unmatched. Per germline, CDR1 SGHTA and CDR2 FQGNSA. This CDR3 is 16 amino acids long. The CDR3, as DNA: TGTGCCAGCAGCTTAGCACGGACAGGCCCTAAAGAGACCCAGTACTTC. Residues: CASSLARTGPKETQYF. The whole variable domain, remainder taken from reference TRBV7-2 and TRBJ2-5, is GAGVSQSPSNKVTEKGKDVELRCDPISGHTALYWYRQSLGQGLEFLIYFQGNSAPDKSGLPSDRFSAERTGGSVSTLTIQRTQQEDSAVYLCASSLARTGPKETQYFGPGTRLLVL.

The gene calls are TRBV15 and TRBJ2-5; D not certain. This CDR3 has 13 residues. CDR1 LNHNV and CDR2 YYDKDF come from the germline V gene (reference sequence). V was shortened by 0 bases and J by 3 bases, with 5 bases between the two germline ends. The CDR3 DNA reads as TGTGCCACCAGCAGAGATGAGGAAGAGACCCAGTACTTC. Encoded protein: CATSRDEEETQYF. Full variable domain (missing parts from reference TRBV15 and TRBJ2-5): DAMVIQNPRYQVTQFGKPVTLSCSQTLNHNVMYWYQQKSSQAPKLLFHYYDKDFNNEADTPDNFQSRRPNTSFCFLDIRSPGLGDTAMYLCATSRDEEETQYFGPGTRLLVL.

The chain is built from TRBV28 and TRBJ1-1; 7 nucleotides line up with TRBD1. Germline V gene sequence: CDR1 MDHEN, CDR2 SYDVKM. The CDR3 runs to 15 residues. V lost 3 bases and J lost 4; bases outside the gene matches: 8. The CDR3 DNA is TGTGCCAGCAGTTTGGTTCAACAGGGGACCACTGAAGCTTTCTTT. Protein: CASSLVQQGTTEAFF. The complete variable domain, with remaining parts taken from reference TRBV28 and TRBJ1-1, reads DVKVTQSSRYLVKRTGEKVFLECVQDMDHENMFWYRQDPGLGLRLIYFSYDVKMKEKGDIPEGYSVSREKKERFSLILESASTNQTSMYLCASSLVQQGTTEAFFGQGTRLTVV.

The gene calls are TRBV19 and TRBJ2-3; D is unclear. Per the germline V gene, CDR1 is LNHDA and CDR2 is SQIVND (reference sequence). The V and J ends lost 6 bases and 3 bases respectively, with 13 bases between them. This CDR3 contains 14 residues. CDR3: CASSPRYGTDTQYF. The CDR3 DNA reads TGTGCCAGTAGCCCGAGATACGGGACAGATACGCAGTATTTT.